The subject of this entry is one T cell receptor (beta chain). The method was immunoSEQ multiplex PCR; TCRdb's version includes in-frame clones alone and lacks a portion of them. This table holds about 700,000 clones, under 95% found once. This entry belongs to a study of shared clonotypes between healthy human individuals. As defined, naive CD8 cells were CD45RO-negative and positively selected for CCR7, with terminally differentiated effector memory CD45RA+ cells excluded. The germline V and J ends were trimmed by 6 bases and 0 bases, with 11 bases remaining between them. The length of the CDR3 is 14 residues.

Material: naive CD8+ T cells sorted from blood. The TCR originated in a man younger than 45 in good health. The rearrangement links TRBV6-7 to TRBJ1-1; a possible D gene is TRBD1 (6 bases). TRBV6-7 is noted as an ORF with a role that remains uncertain. The CDR3 DNA is TGTGCCAGCAGCCCGGGACACTTGAACACTGAAGCTTTCTTT. Protein: CASSPGHLNTEAFF.